The rows below give T cell receptor beta chains drawn from one sample of a study of blood T cell repertoires in COVID-19. TCRdb keeps only in-frame clones here, not all; method: immunoSEQ multiplex PCR. The sample lists around 47,000 clones; about 90% were seen once. The source material was peripheral blood. These receptor sequences come from an elderly man with active or convalescent COVID-19. The CDR3 runs from the conserved cysteine through the conserved F or W. D genes are given only for firm matches. Clone size is given for some rows only: seen once, a few or many times, or a class if the clone is expanded.

v_gene: TRBV19; abundance: .; j_gene: TRBJ1-2; d_gene: .; CDR3aa: CASSTGRSFDYGYTF; CDR3nt: TGTGCCAGTAGTACCGGGAGATCTTTTGACTATGGCTACACCTTC
v_gene: TRBV6-5; abundance: once; j_gene: TRBJ2-7; d_gene: .; CDR3aa: CASSYVFSRTPHEQYF; CDR3nt: TGTGCCAGCAGTTACGTTTTCAGCCGGACTCCCCACGAGCAGTACTTC
v_gene: TRBV5-4; abundance: .; j_gene: TRBJ2-7; d_gene: .; CDR3aa: CASSSRAGSYEQYF; CDR3nt: TGTGCCAGCAGCTCTCGAGCAGGGTCCTACGAGCAGTACTTC
v_gene: TRBV6-5; abundance: .; j_gene: TRBJ1-4; d_gene: TRBD1; CDR3aa: CASSYKRQGINEKLFF; CDR3nt: TGTGCCAGCAGTTATAAAAGACAGGGCATTAATGAAAAACTGTTTTTT
v_gene: TRBV28; abundance: .; j_gene: TRBJ2-3; d_gene: TRBD2; CDR3aa: CASSSAPVLAGADTQYF; CDR3nt: TGTGCCAGCAGTTCCGCACCCGTCCTAGCGGGAGCAGATACGCAGTATTTT
v_gene: TRBV25-1; abundance: .; j_gene: TRBJ2-5; d_gene: TRBD2; CDR3aa: CASSLTSAQETQYF; CDR3nt: TGTGCCAGCAGCCTAACTAGCGCCCAAGAGACCCAGTACTTC
v_gene: TRBV29-1; abundance: .; j_gene: TRBJ1-1; d_gene: .; CDR3aa: CSVEVTGMNTEAFF; CDR3nt: TGCAGCGTTGAAGTTACAGGGATGAACACTGAAGCTTTCTTT
v_gene: TRBV7-8; abundance: .; j_gene: TRBJ2-5; d_gene: .; CDR3aa: CASSLSLGPETQYF; CDR3nt: TGTGCCAGCAGCTTAAGCCTGGGGCCAGAGACCCAGTACTTC
v_gene: TRBV6-4; abundance: .; j_gene: TRBJ2-7; d_gene: .; CDR3aa: CASRSTAPGEQYF; CDR3nt: TGTGCCAGCAGATCGACAGCCCCCGGCGAGCAGTACTTC
v_gene: TRBV5-1; abundance: .; j_gene: TRBJ2-5; d_gene: TRBD2; CDR3aa: CASSSGLAGAQYQETQYF; CDR3nt: TGCGCCAGCAGCTCGGGACTAGCGGGAGCCCAGTACCAAGAGACCCAGTACTTC
v_gene: TRBV5-6; abundance: .; j_gene: TRBJ2-3; d_gene: .; CDR3aa: CASSPGDADTQYF; CDR3nt: TGTGCCAGCAGCCCGGGGGATGCAGATACGCAGTATTTT
v_gene: TRBV10-3; abundance: .; j_gene: TRBJ1-3; d_gene: .; CDR3aa: CAISPGQSSGNTIYF; CDR3nt: TGTGCCATCAGTCCGGGACAAAGCTCTGGAAACACCATATATTTT
v_gene: TRBV19; abundance: .; j_gene: TRBJ2-5; d_gene: .; CDR3aa: CASSPFQGSGETQYF; CDR3nt: TGTGCCAGTAGTCCCTTCCAGGGGTCGGGGGAGACCCAGTACTTC
v_gene: TRBV30; abundance: .; j_gene: TRBJ1-3; d_gene: TRBD1; CDR3aa: CAWNLGGASGNTIYF; CDR3nt: TGTGCCTGGAACTTAGGGGGCGCGTCTGGAAACACCATATATTTT
v_gene: TRBV25-1; abundance: few; j_gene: TRBJ2-4; d_gene: .; CDR3aa: CASSEPGGRDIQYF; CDR3nt: TGTGCCAGCAGTGAACCCGGGGGGCGGGACATTCAGTACTTC
v_gene: TRBV11-2; abundance: few; j_gene: TRBJ2-1; d_gene: .; CDR3aa: CASSRKGGGDNEQFF; CDR3nt: TGTGCCAGCAGCCGAAAGGGAGGGGGAGACAATGAGCAGTTCTTC
v_gene: TRBV5-1; abundance: .; j_gene: TRBJ2-7; d_gene: .; CDR3aa: CASSLVEEPYEQYF; CDR3nt: TGCGCCAGCAGCCTCGTTGAGGAACCCTACGAGCAGTACTTC